The 8 T cell receptor beta chains below come from one sample, sequenced in a study of lymphopenia after photon versus proton radiotherapy. Data came from immunoSEQ multiplex PCR; TCRdb stores just in-frame clones and leaves some out. The sample lists tens of thousands of clones; roughly 88% were seen once. The starting material was peripheral blood, obtained from a patient treated with photon-based radiotherapy. Source of these receptors: a woman between 70 and 85 years old with pancreatic cancer.

This chain connects TRBV2 to TRBJ2-1; 14 bases align to TRBD2. The CDR3 consists of 15 residues. J was trimmed by 8 bases and V by 5 bases; bases with no gene match: 5. Germline CDR1 reads SNHLY; CDR2 reads FYNNEI. The CDR3 nucleotides are TGTGCCAGCAGTACCGGGACTAGCGGGAGTTATGAGCAGTTCTTC. Translated, it gives CASSTGTSGSYEQFF.

The chain has TRBV10-2 and TRBJ2-1, with D unresolved. Trimming removed 7 bases from V and 6 bases from J, with 16 bases in between. The germline gives CDR1 WSHSY, CDR2 SAAADI. This CDR3 is built from 14 residues. This CDR3 reads CASTQMPSRNEQFF. The CDR3 nucleotides are TGCGCCAGCACCCAAATGCCATCCCGCAATGAGCAGTTCTTC.

The genes are TRBV7-9 and TRBJ2-2, with D possibly being TRBD2 (6 bases). CDR1 and CDR2 (germline): SEHNR, FQNEAQ (reference sequence). Trimming left V 4 bases short and J 5 bases short, with 8 bases between. CDR3 length: 13 residues. CDR3 nucleotide sequence: TGTGCCAGCAGCTACGGGGGAACCGGGGAGCTGTTTTTT. It translates to CASSYGGTGELFF.

The rearrangement uses TRBV11-3 and TRBJ2-2, with TRBD2 matching 9 bases. V trimming: 2 bases; J trimming: 8 bases; junction bases outside the gene matches: 6. Germline V gene data show CDR1 as SGHNT and CDR2 as YENEEA. The CDR3 runs 15 residues. CDR3 DNA sequence: TGTGCCAGCAGCTTAACGGCGGGAGGGGAAGGGGAGCTGTTTTTT. Protein: CASSLTAGGEGELFF.

V gene TRBV6-1 combines with J gene TRBJ2-1; TRBD1 matches 9 bases. V lost 9 bases, J lost 3 bases, and 9 bases stayed unmatched. CDR1 and CDR2 (germline): MNHNS, SASEGT. The CDR3 is 15 amino acids. The CDR3 sequence is CASFPGDRVYNEQFF. In DNA, the CDR3 is TGTGCCAGTTTCCCCGGGGACAGGGTCTACAATGAGCAGTTCTTC.

The chain couples TRBV7-6 to TRBJ2-1; 11 bases align to TRBD2. V lost 2 bases and J lost 9; bases outside the gene matches: 9. CDR3 length: 16 residues. Germline V gene data show CDR1 as SGHVS and CDR2 as FNYEAQ. In DNA form, the CDR3 reads TGTGCCAGCAGCTTATTGGCTAGCGGGAGGCGGGGTGAGCAGTTCTTC. Encoded protein: CASSLLASGRRGEQFF.

V is TRBV2 and J is TRBJ2-7; 14 nucleotides agree with TRBD2. The trim removed 9 bases at V and 3 bases at J, leaving 25 bases unmatched. There are 21 residues in the CDR3. Germline CDR1 SNHLY, CDR2 FYNNEI. DNA for the CDR3: TGTGCCAGTCCTGACGGGTGGCAGGGAGAGGAGGGACTAGCGGGAGACTACGAGCAGTACTTC. It encodes CASPDGWQGEEGLAGDYEQYF.

The chain joins TRBV10-3 to TRBJ2-7; D is unresolved. Trimming removed 4 bases at V and 1 base at J, with 11 bases between. The CDR3 totals 14 residues. Germline CDR1 reads ENHRY; CDR2 reads SYGVKD. The CDR3 sequence is CAISGAGFSYEQYF. The CDR3 DNA sequence: TGTGCCATCAGTGGCGCAGGATTTTCCTACGAGCAGTACTTC.